This T cell receptor (beta chain) is from a study of technical replicates of blood from a handful of donors. The repertoire was sequenced with immunoSEQ multiplex PCR; TCRdb's copy has only in-frame clones and lacks some. Counted here are about 70,000 clones, over 85% occurring once; the ten biggest clones make up roughly 0.37%. CDR3 length: 17 residues. V was clipped by 4 bases and J by 4 bases, with 19 bases between them. Germline CDR1 SGHTA, CDR2 FQGNSA. Source material: T cells isolated from PBMCs. This sequence joins TRBV7-2 and TRBJ2-2; a possible D gene is TRBD1 (6 bases). The clonotype originates from a human donor in good health. CDR3 nucleotide sequence: TGTGCCAGCAGCTCCCGTTTACAGGGCCAGGGCACCGGGGAGCTGTTTTTT. This encodes CASSSRLQGQGTGELFF.